This TCR beta chain was retrieved from a study of cytomegalovirus exposure and HLA in healthy donors. PCR amplification relied on 60 Vbeta primers (plus 13 Jbeta primers). Some clones are missing from TCRdb's copy, which holds only in-frame ones; the method was immunoSEQ multiplex PCR. This sample has roughly 200,000 clones; 80% occur once, and the top ten carry 0.65% to 0.75%. General study findings and limits: With later analysis, a missense DCLRE1C variant became linked to TCR beta V- and J-gene trimming.

The CDR3 length is 16 residues. Germline-derived CDR1 and CDR2 are LGHNA and YNFKEQ. Trimming removed 2 bases from V and 5 bases from J; junction bases left unmatched: 7. Comments on this clone: Its antigen is unknown.

The receptor's source is a boy between 5 and 17 years old in good health and CMV-seronegative. The V gene is TRBV4-2, the J gene TRBJ2-5, with 11 nucleotides matching TRBD2. Specimen: PBMCs. The CDR3 is CASSQPLAGGRETQYF. Written as DNA, the CDR3 is TGTGCCAGCAGCCAACCTCTAGCGGGGGGAAGGGAGACCCAGTACTTC.